These T cell receptor beta chains were read from a single sample in a study of blood T cell repertoires in COVID-19. TCRdb's table, derived via immunoSEQ multiplex PCR, lists solely in-frame clones and lacks some. This table holds roughly 200,000 clones, 80% found once. Material for sequencing was peripheral blood. The receptor set was obtained from a woman in her seventies with acute or convalescent COVID-19. CDR3s include the opening cysteine and the closing phenylalanine or tryptophan. Each record gives: J gene, V gene, CDR3 protein.

j_call: TRBJ2-7
v_call: TRBV28
cdr3_aa: CASSFPNISLRTRNLYEQYF

j_call: TRBJ1-1
v_call: TRBV2
cdr3_aa: CASSPIRSTEAFF

j_call: TRBJ2-3
v_call: TRBV16
cdr3_aa: CASSQFRPLAGNTDTQYF

j_call: TRBJ2-2
v_call: TRBV5-6
cdr3_aa: CASSQNRWGGRAGTGELFF

j_call: TRBJ2-1
v_call: TRBV7-3
cdr3_aa: CASSLSGGTMYNEQFF

j_call: TRBJ2-3
v_call: TRBV6-5
cdr3_aa: CASTRLAGGVDTQYF

j_call: TRBJ2-1
v_call: TRBV5-1
cdr3_aa: CASSSGTSEGNEQFF

j_call: TRBJ2-2
v_call: TRBV27
cdr3_aa: CASSSRTSGRKTGELFF

j_call: TRBJ1-1
v_call: TRBV9
cdr3_aa: CASSGLLNTEAFF

j_call: TRBJ2-7
v_call: TRBV3-1/TRBV3-2
cdr3_aa: CASSQGAHEQYF

j_call: TRBJ1-2
v_call: TRBV11-2
cdr3_aa: CASSPGTVYGYTF

j_call: TRBJ2-5
v_call: TRBV5-1
cdr3_aa: CASEPYWTSGRETQYF

j_call: TRBJ2-7
v_call: TRBV6-5
cdr3_aa: CASRKLYEQYF

j_call: TRBJ1-1
v_call: TRBV3-1/TRBV3-2
cdr3_aa: CASSQGGRNTEAFF

j_call: TRBJ2-3
v_call: TRBV7-8
cdr3_aa: CAGRDYTSTDTQYF

j_call: TRBJ2-1
v_call: TRBV24-1
cdr3_aa: CATRVAGGDNEQFF

j_call: TRBJ2-7
v_call: TRBV5-1
cdr3_aa: CASSFLTGGSEQYF

j_call: TRBJ1-1
v_call: TRBV24-1
cdr3_aa: CATNDGGTEAFF

j_call: TRBJ1-6
v_call: TRBV10-2
cdr3_aa: CASSDGFQGGSPLHF

j_call: TRBJ2-1
v_call: TRBV3-1/TRBV3-2
cdr3_aa: CASSNQGGGAPNEQFF

j_call: TRBJ1-3
v_call: TRBV18
cdr3_aa: CASSPPRGRGGSGNTIYF

j_call: TRBJ2-7
v_call: TRBV18
cdr3_aa: CASSPDRGGEQYF

j_call: TRBJ2-1
v_call: TRBV6-1
cdr3_aa: CASSEGYRYNEQFF

j_call: TRBJ2-5
v_call: TRBV30
cdr3_aa: CAWSEGAGWGQETQYF

j_call: TRBJ2-1
v_call: TRBV29-1
cdr3_aa: CSVRTNNEQFF

j_call: TRBJ1-4
v_call: TRBV5-6
cdr3_aa: CASSSDSPNEKLFF

j_call: TRBJ2-3
v_call: TRBV7-8
cdr3_aa: CASSTGLAGGYSTDTQYF

j_call: TRBJ1-2
v_call: TRBV10-3
cdr3_aa: CAISESRDYGYTF